This T cell receptor (beta chain) was sequenced in a study of shared clonotypes between healthy human individuals. Study outcomes and limitations: In this cohort, only blood was sampled, and tissue repertoires likely differ.

Positive CCR7 selection of CD45RO-negative cells yielded the naive CD8 cells, and terminally differentiated effector memory CD45RA+ cells were excluded. The repertoire was sequenced with immunoSEQ multiplex PCR; TCRdb's copy has only in-frame clones and lacks some. The table lists roughly 2.1 million clones, approximately 94% of them singletons. A note on this clone: Its cognate antigen is unknown.

The CDR3 length is 24 residues. Germline V gives CDR1 KGHSH, CDR2 LQKENI. V lost 2 bases and J lost 0; bases outside the gene matches: 26. Material: naive CD8+ T cells from PBMCs. The chain employs TRBV18 and TRBJ1-5; TRBD1 aligns across 9 bases. The sequence derives from a man aged 18 to 30 in good health. Some clones in this sample may be carry-over from other donors' samples. This chain's CDR3 is CASSPELRITNRDRVPASNQPQHF. CDR3 in DNA: TGTGCCAGCTCACCAGAATTGAGGATTACCAACCGGGACAGGGTTCCCGCTAGCAATCAGCCCCAGCATTTT.